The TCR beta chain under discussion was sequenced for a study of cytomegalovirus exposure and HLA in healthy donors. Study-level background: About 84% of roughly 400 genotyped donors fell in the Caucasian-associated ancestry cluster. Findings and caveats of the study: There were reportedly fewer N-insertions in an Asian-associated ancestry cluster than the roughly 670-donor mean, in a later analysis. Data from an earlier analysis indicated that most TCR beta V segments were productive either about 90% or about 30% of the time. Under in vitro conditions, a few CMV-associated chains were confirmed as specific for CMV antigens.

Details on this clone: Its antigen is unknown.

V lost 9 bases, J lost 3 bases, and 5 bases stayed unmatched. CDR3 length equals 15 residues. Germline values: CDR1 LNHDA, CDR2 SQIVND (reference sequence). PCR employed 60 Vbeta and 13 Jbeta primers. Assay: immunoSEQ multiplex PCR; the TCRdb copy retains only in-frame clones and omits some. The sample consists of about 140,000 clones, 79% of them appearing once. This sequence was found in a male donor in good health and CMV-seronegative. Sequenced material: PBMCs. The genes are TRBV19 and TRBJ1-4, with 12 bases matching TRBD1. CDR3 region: CASWDRGRPNEKLFF. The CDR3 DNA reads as TGTGCCAGCTGGGACAGGGGGCGGCCTAATGAAAAACTGTTTTTT. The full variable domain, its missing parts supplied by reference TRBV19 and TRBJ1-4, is DGGITQSPKYLFRKEGQNVTLSCEQNLNHDAMYWYRQDPGQGLRLIYYSQIVNDFQKGDIAEGYSVSREKKESFPLTVTSAQKNPTAFYLCASWDRGRPNEKLFFGSGTQLSVL.